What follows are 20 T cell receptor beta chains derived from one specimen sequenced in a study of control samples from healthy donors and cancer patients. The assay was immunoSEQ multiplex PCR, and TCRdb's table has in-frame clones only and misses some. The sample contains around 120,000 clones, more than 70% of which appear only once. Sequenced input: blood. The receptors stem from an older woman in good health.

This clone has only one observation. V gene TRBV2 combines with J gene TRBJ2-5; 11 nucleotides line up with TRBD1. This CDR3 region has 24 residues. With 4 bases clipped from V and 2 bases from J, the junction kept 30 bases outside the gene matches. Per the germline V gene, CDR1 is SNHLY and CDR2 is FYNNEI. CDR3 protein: CASSGTSTGGQGARPAGGQETQYF. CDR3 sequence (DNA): TGTGCCAGCAGTGGAACATCCACGGGTGGACAGGGGGCGCGTCCGGCGGGGGGACAAGAGACCCAGTACTTC.

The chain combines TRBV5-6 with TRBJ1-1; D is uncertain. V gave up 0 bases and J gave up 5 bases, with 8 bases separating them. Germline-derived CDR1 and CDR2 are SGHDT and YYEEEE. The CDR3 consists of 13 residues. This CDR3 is CASSLDLGTEAFF. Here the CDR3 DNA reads TGTGCCAGCAGCTTGGACTTGGGTACTGAAGCTTTCTTT.

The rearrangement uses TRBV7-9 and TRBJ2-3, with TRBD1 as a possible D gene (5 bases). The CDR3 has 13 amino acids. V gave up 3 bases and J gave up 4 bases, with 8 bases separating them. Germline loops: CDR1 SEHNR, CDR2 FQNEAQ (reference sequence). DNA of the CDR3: TGTGCCAGCAGCTTTGCAGGGCCAGATACGCAGTATTTT. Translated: CASSFAGPDTQYF.

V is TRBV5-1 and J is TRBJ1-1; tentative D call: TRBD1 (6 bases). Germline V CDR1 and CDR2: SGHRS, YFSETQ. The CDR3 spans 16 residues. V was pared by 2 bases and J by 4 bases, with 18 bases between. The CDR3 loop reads CASSLQGSTIGTEAFF. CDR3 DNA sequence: TGCGCCAGCAGCTTACAGGGCTCAACCATTGGCACTGAAGCTTTCTTT. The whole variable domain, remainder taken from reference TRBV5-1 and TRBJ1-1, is KAGVTQTPRYLIKTRGQQVTLSCSPISGHRSVSWYQQTPGQGLQFLFEYFSETQRNKGNFPGRFSGRQFSNSRSEMNVSTLELGDSALYLCASSLQGSTIGTEAFFGQGTRLTVV.

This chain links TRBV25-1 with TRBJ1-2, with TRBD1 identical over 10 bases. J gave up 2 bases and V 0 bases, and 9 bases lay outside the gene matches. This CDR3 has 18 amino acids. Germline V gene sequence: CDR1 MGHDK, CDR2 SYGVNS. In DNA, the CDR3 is TGTGCCAGCAGTGAATATATCGGGACAGGGGAGAAGAACTATGGCTACACCTTC. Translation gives CASSEYIGTGEKNYGYTF.

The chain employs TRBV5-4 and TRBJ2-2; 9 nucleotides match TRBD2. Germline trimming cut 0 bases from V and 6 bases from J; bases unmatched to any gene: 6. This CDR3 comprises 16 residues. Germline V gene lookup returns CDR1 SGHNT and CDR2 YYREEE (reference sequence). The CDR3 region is CASSLDGLARAGELFF. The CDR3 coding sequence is TGTGCCAGCAGCTTGGATGGACTAGCGAGGGCCGGGGAGCTGTTTTTT.

The CDR3 sequence: CASSLGARDTGEQYF. The CDR3 DNA reads TGCGCCAGCAGCTTGGGGGCGCGGGACACAGGAGAGCAGTACTTC. The rearrangement uses TRBV5-1 and TRBJ2-7; possibly TRBD1 or TRBD2 for D (6 bases each). The CDR3 contains 15 residues. CDR1 and CDR2 from the germline V gene are SGHRS and YFSETQ. V was shortened by 0 bases and J by 7 bases, with 17 bases between the two germline ends.

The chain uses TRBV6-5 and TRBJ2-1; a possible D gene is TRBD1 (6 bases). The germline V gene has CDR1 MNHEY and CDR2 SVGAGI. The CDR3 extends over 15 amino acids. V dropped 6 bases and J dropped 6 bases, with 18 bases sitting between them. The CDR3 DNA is TGTGCCAGCAGACTAGGGGTTAAAGGGGGCAATGAGCAGTTCTTC. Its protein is CASRLGVKGGNEQFF.

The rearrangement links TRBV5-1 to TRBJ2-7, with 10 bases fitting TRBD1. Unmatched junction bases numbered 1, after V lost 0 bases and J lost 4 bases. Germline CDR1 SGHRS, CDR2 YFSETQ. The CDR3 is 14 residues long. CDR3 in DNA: TGCGCCAGCAGCTTGGGGACAGGGGGGTACGAGCAGTACTTC. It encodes CASSLGTGGYEQYF.

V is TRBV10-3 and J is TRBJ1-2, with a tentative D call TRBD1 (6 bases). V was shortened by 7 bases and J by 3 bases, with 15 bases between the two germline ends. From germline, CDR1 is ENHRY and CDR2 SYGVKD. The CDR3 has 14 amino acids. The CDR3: CAITEGVEDYGYTF. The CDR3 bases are TGTGCCATCACCGAGGGGGTAGAGGACTATGGCTACACCTTC.

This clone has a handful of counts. CDR3: CASSEARGETQYF. The DNA for the CDR3 is TGTGCCAGCAGTGAAGCGCGAGGGGAGACCCAGTACTTC. The chain couples TRBV2 to TRBJ2-5; a weak D match, TRBD2 (5 bases). V dropped 0 bases and J dropped 5 bases, with 7 bases sitting between them. Germline lookup yields CDR1 SNHLY and CDR2 FYNNEI. The CDR3 runs to 13 residues. The full variable domain, in which reference TRBV2 and TRBJ2-5 provide the parts outside the CDR3, is EPEVTQTPSHQVTQMGQEVILRCVPISNHLYFYWYRQILGQKVEFLVSFYNNEISEKSEIFDDQFSVERPDGSNFTLKIRSTKLEDSAMYFCASSEARGETQYFGPGTRLLVL.

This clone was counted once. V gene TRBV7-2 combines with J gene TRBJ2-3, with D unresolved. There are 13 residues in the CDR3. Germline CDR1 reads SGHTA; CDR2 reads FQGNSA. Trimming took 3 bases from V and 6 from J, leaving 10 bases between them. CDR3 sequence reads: CASSFLIPDTQYF. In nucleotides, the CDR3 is TGTGCCAGCAGCTTCCTCATCCCCGATACGCAGTATTTT.

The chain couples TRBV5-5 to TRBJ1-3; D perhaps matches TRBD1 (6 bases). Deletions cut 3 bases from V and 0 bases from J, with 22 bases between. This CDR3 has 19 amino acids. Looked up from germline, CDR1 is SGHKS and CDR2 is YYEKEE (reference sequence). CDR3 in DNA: TGTGCCAGCAGCTCCAGGGGCCCAACTCCCAACCTCTCTGGAAACACCATATATTTT. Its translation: CASSSRGPTPNLSGNTIYF.

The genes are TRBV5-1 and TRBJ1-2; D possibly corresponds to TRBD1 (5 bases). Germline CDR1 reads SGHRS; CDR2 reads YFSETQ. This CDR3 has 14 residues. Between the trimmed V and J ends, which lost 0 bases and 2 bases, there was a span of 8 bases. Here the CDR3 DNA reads TGCGCCAGCAGCTTGGGTGCAGGGAACTATGGCTACACCTTC. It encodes CASSLGAGNYGYTF.

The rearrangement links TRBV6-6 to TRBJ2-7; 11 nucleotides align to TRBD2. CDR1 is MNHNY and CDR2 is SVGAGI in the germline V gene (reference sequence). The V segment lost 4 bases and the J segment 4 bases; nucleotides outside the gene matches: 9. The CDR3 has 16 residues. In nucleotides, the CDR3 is TGTGCCAGCAGTTCCCTTCAAGGACTAGCGGGTTACGAGCAGTACTTC. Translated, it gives CASSSLQGLAGYEQYF.

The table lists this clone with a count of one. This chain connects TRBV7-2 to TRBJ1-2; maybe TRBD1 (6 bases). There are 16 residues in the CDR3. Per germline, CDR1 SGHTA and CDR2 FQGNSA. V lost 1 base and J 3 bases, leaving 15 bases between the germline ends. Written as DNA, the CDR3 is TGTGCCAGCAGCTTAGTAGGCCAGGGGACCTACTATGGCTACACCTTC. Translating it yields CASSLVGQGTYYGYTF.

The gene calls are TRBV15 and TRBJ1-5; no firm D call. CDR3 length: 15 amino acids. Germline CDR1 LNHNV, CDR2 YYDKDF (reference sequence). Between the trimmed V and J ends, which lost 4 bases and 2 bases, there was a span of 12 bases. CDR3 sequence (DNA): TGTGCCACCAGCACCAGGCCTCGTGGCAATCAGCCCCAGCATTTT. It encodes CATSTRPRGNQPQHF.

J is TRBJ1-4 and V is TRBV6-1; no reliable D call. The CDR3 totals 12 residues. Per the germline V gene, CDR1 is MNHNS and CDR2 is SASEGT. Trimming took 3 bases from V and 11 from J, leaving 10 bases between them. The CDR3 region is CASSDSYNKLFF. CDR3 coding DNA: TGTGCCAGCAGTGACAGCTATAATAAACTGTTTTTT.

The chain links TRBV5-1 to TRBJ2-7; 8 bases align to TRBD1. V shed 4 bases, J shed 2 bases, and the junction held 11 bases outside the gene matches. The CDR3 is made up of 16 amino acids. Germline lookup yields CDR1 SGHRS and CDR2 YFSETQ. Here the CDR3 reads CASSPPAGTGPYEQYF. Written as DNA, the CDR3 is TGCGCCAGCAGCCCTCCGGCGGGGACAGGCCCCTACGAGCAGTACTTC.

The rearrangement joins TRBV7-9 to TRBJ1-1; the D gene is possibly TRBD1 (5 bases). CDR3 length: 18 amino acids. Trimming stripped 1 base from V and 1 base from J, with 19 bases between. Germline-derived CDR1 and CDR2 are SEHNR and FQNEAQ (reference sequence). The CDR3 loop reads CASSLEKAGGGRNTEAFF. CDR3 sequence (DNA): TGTGCCAGCAGCTTAGAAAAGGCTGGTGGGGGGAGGAACACTGAAGCTTTCTTT.